This entry describes one T cell receptor beta chain. Its antigen is unknown. Trimming took 6 bases from V and 0 from J, leaving 18 bases between them. The CDR3 loop spans 16 amino acids. The V gene's germline CDR1 is MNHEY and CDR2 SMNVEV (reference sequence). This PCR relied on a set of 60 Vbeta primers and 13 Jbeta primers. Profiling relied on immunoSEQ multiplex PCR, and the TCRdb table lists in-frame clones only, not all of them. The data contain around 93,000 clones, over 65% of them singletons. These data are taken from a study of cytomegalovirus exposure and HLA in healthy donors. Study findings and constraints: In a later analysis, the majority of CMV-associated beta chains seemingly showed HLA restriction.

The sequenced material came from PBMCs. The chain carries TRBV27 and TRBJ2-7; D remains ambiguous. This TCR came from a man aged 50 to 60 in good health and CMV-seronegative. The CDR3 is CASREKGGPGSYEQYF. The CDR3 DNA follows: TGTGCCAGCAGGGAAAAAGGCGGCCCGGGCTCCTACGAGCAGTACTTC.